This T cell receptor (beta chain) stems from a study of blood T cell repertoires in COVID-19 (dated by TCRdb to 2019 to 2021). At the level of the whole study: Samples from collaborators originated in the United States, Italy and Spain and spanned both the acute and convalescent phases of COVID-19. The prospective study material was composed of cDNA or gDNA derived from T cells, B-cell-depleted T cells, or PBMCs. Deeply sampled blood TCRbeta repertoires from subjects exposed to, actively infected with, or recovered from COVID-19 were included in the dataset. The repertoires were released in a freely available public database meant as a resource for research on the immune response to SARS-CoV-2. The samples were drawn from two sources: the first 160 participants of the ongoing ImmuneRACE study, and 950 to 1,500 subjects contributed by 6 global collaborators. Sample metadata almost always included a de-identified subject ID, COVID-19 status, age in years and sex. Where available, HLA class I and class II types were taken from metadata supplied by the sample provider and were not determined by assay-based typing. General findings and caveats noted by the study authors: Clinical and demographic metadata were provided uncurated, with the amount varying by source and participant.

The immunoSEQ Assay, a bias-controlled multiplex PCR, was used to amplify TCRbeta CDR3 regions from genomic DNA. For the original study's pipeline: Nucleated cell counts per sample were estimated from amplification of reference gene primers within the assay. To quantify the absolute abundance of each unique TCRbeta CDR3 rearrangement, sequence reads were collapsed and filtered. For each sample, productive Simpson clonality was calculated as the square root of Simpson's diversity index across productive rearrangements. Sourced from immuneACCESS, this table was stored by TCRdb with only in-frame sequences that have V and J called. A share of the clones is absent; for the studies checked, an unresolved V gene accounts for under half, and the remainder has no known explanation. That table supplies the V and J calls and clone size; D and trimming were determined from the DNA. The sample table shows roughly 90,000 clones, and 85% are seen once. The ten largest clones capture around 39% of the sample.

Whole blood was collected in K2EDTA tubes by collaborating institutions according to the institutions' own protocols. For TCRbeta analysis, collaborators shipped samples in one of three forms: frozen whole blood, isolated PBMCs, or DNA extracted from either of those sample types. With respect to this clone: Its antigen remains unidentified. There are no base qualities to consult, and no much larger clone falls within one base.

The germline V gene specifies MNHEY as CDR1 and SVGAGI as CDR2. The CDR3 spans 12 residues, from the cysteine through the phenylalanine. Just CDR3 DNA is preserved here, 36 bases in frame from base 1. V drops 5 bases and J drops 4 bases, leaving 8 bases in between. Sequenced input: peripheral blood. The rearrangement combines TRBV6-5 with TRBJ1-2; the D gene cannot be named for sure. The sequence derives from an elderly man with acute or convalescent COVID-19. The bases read TGTGCCAGCAGTCGCCAGTCCTATGGCTACACCTTC. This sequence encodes CASSRQSYGYTF.